This is a list of T cell receptor beta chains from one sample in a study of neurological immune-mediated disorders. A single record per CDR3 protein comes from TCRdb applying MiXCR to the 5' RACE reads. The data contain roughly 61,000 distinct CDR3 sequences, more than 20% of them singletons. Source material: PBMCs. All receptors come from a man in his sixties with HTLV-1-associated myelopathy (HAM/TSP). Both conserved end residues are part of each CDR3. Clone size is not always given. Where it is, it says once, few, many or a class for expanded clones.

j_call,clone_size,v_call,cdr3_length,cdr3_aa
TRBJ2-2,many,TRBV4-2,14,CASSQAPATGELFF
TRBJ2-2,-,TRBV5-1,15,CASHQGGTNTGELFF
TRBJ1-5,many,TRBV20-1,16,CSARDTDLSGNQPQHF
TRBJ2-7,many,TRBV28,14,CASSLTGLASEQYF
TRBJ2-3,-,TRBV28,13,CASSGPSTDTQYF
TRBJ2-5,-,TRBV3-1,15,CASSQAGGKKETQYF
TRBJ2-7,many,TRBV24-1,14,CATSDPGTTREQYF
TRBJ2-2,many,TRBV7-9,12,CASTRSTGELFF
TRBJ2-3,few,TRBV10-3,16,CAISDPSRGSTDTQYF
TRBJ2-1,many,TRBV7-9,17,CASSFDTGTSGRNEQFF
TRBJ1-6,many,TRBV20-1,14,CSASETGVNSPLHF
TRBJ2-3,-,TRBV9,14,CASSPGLATDTQYF
TRBJ2-1,many,TRBV7-2,15,CASSSRTGTGGEQFF
TRBJ2-6,many,TRBV5-8,15,CASSTISVGANVLTF
TRBJ2-5,many,TRBV5-1,15,CASSLESGTRETQYF
TRBJ1-2,-,TRBV4-1,15,CASSRPGAGHYGYTF
TRBJ2-3,many,TRBV28,12,CASNLAKWTQYF
TRBJ2-7,few,TRBV20-1,14,CSARDSGGSYEQYF
TRBJ1-1,many,TRBV6-2/TRBV6-3,15,CASSSPGQGNTEAFF
TRBJ2-3,once,TRBV5-1,17,CASSLSTGTNGGGTQYF
TRBJ2-5,many,TRBV20-1,13,CSARGPGPETQYF
TRBJ2-5,many,TRBV9,13,CASSEGPQETQYF
TRBJ2-1,-,TRBV5-1,13,CASSLEGGYEQFF
TRBJ2-7,many,TRBV20-1,13,CSAPLRGGYEQYF
TRBJ1-4,-,TRBV18,15,CASSSPSAANEKLFF
TRBJ2-1,medium-sized,TRBV20-1,14,CSAWEGGGHNEQFF
TRBJ1-5,many,TRBV28,18,CASSFGTGGAFGNQPQHF
TRBJ2-7,many,TRBV3-1,15,CASSQAPSGDYEQYF
TRBJ1-3,many,TRBV7-9,13,CASSPNRENTIYF
TRBJ2-1,-,TRBV5-4,15,CASSFWAGSYNEQFF
TRBJ2-5,many,TRBV4-1,13,CASAGQGQETQYF
TRBJ2-7,-,TRBV19,16,CASSTILAGGSYEQYF
TRBJ2-7,-,TRBV5-1,12,CASSPTTYEQYF
TRBJ2-7,-,TRBV6-1,15,CASSEPGLAGVEQYF
TRBJ1-1,many,TRBV5-1,14,CASSLSQSNTEAFF
TRBJ1-1,many,TRBV6-5,17,CASSQTTLSTGGTEAFF
TRBJ2-3,-,TRBV20-1,14,CSALGGYGTDTQYF
TRBJ2-1,many,TRBV7-3,16,CASSLTKESSYNEQFF
TRBJ2-5,many,TRBV20-1,13,CSARVEGPETQYF
TRBJ2-7,many,TRBV20-1,14,CSARGTSYLYEQYF
TRBJ2-3,once,TRBV4-1,16,CASSQLLAGVADTQYF
TRBJ1-5,many,TRBV20-1,13,CSASRGINQPQHF
TRBJ2-7,many,TRBV7-9,16,CASSYFRGGGSNEQYF
TRBJ1-2,many,TRBV20-1,12,CSASISDYGYTF
TRBJ1-4,many,TRBV20-1,14,CSATQGARIEKLFF
TRBJ2-1,few,TRBV7-9,15,CASSSKGTRSNEQFF
TRBJ2-7,-,TRBV10-3,13,CAIKGQLSYEQYF
TRBJ2-3,many,TRBV20-1,17,CSVSRGGQGPSTDTQYF
TRBJ2-3,-,TRBV12-3/TRBV12-4,13,CASVRQNTDTQYF
TRBJ2-1,many,TRBV20-1,17,CSARDQERVSSYNEQFF
TRBJ1-1,-,TRBV5-1,14,CASSLIGKNTEAFF
TRBJ1-3,many,TRBV29-1,13,CSVEDLTSGTIYF
TRBJ2-7,many,TRBV3-1,15,CASSQAAGAGYEQYF
TRBJ2-2,many,TRBV20-1,17,CSAVPASGRSGTGELFF
TRBJ2-3,few,TRBV7-3,14,CASSLEGVLDTQYF
TRBJ1-6,many,TRBV6-5,16,CASSEVPPGGNSPLHF
TRBJ2-3,-,TRBV2,15,CASSEVGNFTDTQYF
TRBJ1-1,-,TRBV12-3/TRBV12-4,15,CASRPYRASGTEAFF
TRBJ2-1,many,TRBV5-1,16,CASSKNSGQGLHEQFF
TRBJ2-1,many,TRBV7-8,13,CASGHPLGNEQFF